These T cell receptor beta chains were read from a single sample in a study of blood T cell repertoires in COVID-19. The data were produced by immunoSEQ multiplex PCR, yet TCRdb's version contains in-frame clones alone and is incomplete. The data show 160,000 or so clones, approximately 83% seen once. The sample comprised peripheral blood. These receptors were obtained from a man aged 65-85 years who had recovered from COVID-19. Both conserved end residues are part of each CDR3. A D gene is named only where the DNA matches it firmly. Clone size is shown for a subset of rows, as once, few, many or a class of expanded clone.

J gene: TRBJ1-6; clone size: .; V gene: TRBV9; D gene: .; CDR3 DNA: TGTGCCAGCAGCCTTCGACAGACAAATAATTCACCCCTCCACTTT; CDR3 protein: CASSLRQTNNSPLHF
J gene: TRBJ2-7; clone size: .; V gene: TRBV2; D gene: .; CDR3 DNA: TGTGCCAGCAGTGAACGCTACGAGCAGTACTTC; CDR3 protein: CASSERYEQYF
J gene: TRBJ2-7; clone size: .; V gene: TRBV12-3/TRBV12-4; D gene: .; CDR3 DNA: TGTGCCAGCAGGCCAGGGGAGGGCGAGCAGTACTTC; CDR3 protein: CASRPGEGEQYF
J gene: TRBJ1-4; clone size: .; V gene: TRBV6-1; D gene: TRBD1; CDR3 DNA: TGTGCCAGCAGTGCACTGGGGGGACAGGGTAATGAAAAACTGTTTTTT; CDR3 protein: CASSALGGQGNEKLFF
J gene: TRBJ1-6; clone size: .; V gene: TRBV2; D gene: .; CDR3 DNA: TGTGCCAGCAGTGCTAATAATTCACCCCTCCACTTT; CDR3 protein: CASSANNSPLHF
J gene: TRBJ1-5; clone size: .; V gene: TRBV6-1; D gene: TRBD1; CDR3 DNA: TGTGCCAGCAGTGAAACAGGGGTTCGGGGCAATCAGCCCCAGCATTTT; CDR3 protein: CASSETGVRGNQPQHF
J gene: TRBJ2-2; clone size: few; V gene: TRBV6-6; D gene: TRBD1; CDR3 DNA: TGTGCCAGCAGTGGACGGGACAGTAATCCCGGGGAGCTGTTTTTT; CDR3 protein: CASSGRDSNPGELFF
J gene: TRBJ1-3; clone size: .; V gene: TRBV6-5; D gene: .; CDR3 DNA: TGTGCCAGCAGATTGGGGAGTGGAAACACCATATATTTT; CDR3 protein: CASRLGSGNTIYF
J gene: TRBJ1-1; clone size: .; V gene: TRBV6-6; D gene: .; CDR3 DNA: .; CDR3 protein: CASSTSPGQTNTEAFF
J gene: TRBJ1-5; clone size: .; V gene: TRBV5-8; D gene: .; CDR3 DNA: TGTGCCAGCAGCTTGGCCTTACAGGGAGTGGGTAATCAGCCCCAGCATTTT; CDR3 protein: CASSLALQGVGNQPQHF
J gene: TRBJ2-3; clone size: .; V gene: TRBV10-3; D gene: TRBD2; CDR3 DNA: TGTGCCATCACCCGCGGACTAGCGGCAGATACGCAGTATTTT; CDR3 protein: CAITRGLAADTQYF
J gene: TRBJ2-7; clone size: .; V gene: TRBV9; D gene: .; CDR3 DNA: TGTGCCAGCAGCTCCTCCGGGACTTTCTCCTACGAGCAGTACTTC; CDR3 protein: CASSSSGTFSYEQYF
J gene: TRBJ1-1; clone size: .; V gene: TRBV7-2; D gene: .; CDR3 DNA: TGTGCCAGCAGCTTCTGGGCCCTTGGTAGGCTGTTTGAAGCTTTCTTT; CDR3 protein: CASSFWALGRLFEAFF
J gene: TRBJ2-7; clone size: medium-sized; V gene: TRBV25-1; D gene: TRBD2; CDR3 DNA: TGTGCCAGCAGTGACCCTTGGGCTAGCGGGAGCTACGAGCAGTACTTC; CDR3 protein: CASSDPWASGSYEQYF
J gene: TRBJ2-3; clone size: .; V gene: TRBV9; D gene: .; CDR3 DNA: TGTGCCAGCAGCTCGAGACAGCAACCTAGCACAGATACGCAGTATTTT; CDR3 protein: CASSSRQQPSTDTQYF
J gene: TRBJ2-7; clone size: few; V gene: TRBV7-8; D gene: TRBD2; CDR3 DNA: TGTGCCAGCAGCTTAGGGGTAGGCGGGAGCTACGAGCAGTACTTC; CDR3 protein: CASSLGVGGSYEQYF
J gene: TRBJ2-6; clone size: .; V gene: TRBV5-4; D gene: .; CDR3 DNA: TGTGCCAGCAGCGCCAGACTCTTCTCTGGGGCCAACGTCCTGACTTTC; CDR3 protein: CASSARLFSGANVLTF
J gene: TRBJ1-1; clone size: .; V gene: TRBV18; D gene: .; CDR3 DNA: TGTGCCAGCTCACCACCGGGCCGGGGAGTAGCTTTCTTT; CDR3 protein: CASSPPGRGVAFF
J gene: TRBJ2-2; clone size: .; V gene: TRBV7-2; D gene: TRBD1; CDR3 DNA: TGTGCCAGCAGCCTCGACAGGGTATCGACCGGGGAGCTGTTTTTT; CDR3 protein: CASSLDRVSTGELFF
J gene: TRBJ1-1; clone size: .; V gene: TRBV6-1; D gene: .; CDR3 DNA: TGTGCCAGCAGTGATTGGGCAGGGTGGGACACTGAAGCTTTCTTT; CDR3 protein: CASSDWAGWDTEAFF
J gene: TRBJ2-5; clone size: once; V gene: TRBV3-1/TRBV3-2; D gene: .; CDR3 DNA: TGTGCCAGCAGCCAAGATTCTCGAGAGACCCAGTACTTC; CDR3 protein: CASSQDSRETQYF
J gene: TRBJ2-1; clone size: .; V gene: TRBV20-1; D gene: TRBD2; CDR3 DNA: TGCAGTGCTAGAGATCGACTAGCGGAGTTCTTC; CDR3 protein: CSARDRLAEFF
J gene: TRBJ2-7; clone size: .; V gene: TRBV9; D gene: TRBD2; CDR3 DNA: TGTGCCAGCAGCGTAGGATCAGGACTAGCGGGAGGGCCACGGGAGCAGTACTTC; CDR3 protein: CASSVGSGLAGGPREQYF